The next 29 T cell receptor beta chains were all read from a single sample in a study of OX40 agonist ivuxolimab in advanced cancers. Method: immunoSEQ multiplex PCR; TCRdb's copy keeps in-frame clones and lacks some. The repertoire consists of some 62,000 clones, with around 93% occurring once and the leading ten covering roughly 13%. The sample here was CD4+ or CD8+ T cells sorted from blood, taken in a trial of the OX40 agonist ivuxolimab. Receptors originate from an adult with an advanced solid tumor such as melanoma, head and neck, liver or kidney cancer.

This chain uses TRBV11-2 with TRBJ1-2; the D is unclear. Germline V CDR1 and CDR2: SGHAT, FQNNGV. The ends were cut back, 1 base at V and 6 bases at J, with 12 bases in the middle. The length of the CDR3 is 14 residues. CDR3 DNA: TGTGCCAGCAGCTTAGCGTCGGCACGCCATGGCTACACCTTC. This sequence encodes CASSLASARHGYTF.

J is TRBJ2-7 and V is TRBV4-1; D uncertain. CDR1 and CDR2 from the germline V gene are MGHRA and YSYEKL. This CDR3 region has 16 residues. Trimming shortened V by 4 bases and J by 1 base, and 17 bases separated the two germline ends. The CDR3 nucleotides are TGCGCCAGCAGCCGGCAATTGCCCGACGTTTCCTACGAGCAGTACTTC. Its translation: CASSRQLPDVSYEQYF.

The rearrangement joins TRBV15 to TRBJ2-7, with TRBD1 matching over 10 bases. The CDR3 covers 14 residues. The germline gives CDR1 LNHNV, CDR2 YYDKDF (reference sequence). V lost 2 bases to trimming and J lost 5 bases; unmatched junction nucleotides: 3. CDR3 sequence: CATSRSGTGDEQYF. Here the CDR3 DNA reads TGTGCCACCAGCAGATCCGGGACAGGGGACGAGCAGTACTTC.

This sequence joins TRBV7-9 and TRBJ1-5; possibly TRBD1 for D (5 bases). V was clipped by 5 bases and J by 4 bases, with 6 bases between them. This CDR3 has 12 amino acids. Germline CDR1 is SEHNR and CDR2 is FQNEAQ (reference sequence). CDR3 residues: CASSRGNQPQHF. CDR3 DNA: TGTGCCAGCAGCCGGGGGAATCAGCCCCAGCATTTT.

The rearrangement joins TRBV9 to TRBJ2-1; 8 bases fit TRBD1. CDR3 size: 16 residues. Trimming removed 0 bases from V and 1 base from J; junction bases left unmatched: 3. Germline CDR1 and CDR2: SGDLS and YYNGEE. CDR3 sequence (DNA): TGTGCCAGCAGCGTAGGGACAGGGCGGTCCTACAATGAGCAGTTCTTC. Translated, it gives CASSVGTGRSYNEQFF.

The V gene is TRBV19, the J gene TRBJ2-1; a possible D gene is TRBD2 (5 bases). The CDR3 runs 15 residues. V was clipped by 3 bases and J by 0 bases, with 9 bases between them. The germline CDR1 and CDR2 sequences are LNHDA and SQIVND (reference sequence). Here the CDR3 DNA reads TGTGCCAGTAGTATTAGCGCCCGCTCCTACAATGAGCAGTTCTTC. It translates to CASSISARSYNEQFF.

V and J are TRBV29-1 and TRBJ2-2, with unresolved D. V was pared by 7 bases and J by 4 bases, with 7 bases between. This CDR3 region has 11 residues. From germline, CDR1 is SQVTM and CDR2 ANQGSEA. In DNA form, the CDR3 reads TGCAGCGCCAGGACCACCGGGGAGCTGTTTTTT. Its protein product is CSARTTGELFF.

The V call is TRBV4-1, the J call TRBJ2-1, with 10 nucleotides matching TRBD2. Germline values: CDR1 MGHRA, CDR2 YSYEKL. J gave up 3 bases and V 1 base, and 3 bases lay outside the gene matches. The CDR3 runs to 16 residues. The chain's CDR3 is CASSQGGLALYNEQFF. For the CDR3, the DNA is TGCGCCAGCAGCCAAGGGGGACTAGCGCTCTACAATGAGCAGTTCTTC.

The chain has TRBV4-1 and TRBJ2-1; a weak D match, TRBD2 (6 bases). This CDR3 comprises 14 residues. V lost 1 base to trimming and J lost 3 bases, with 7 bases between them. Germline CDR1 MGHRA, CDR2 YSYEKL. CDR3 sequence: CASSQAGDYNEQFF. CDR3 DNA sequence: TGCGCCAGCAGCCAAGCGGGAGACTACAATGAGCAGTTCTTC.

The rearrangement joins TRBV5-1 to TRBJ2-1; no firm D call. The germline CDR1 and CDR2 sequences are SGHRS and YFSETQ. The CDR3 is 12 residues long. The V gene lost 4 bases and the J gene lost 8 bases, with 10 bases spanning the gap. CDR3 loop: CASSMHQHEQFF. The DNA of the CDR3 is TGCGCCAGCAGCATGCATCAACATGAGCAGTTCTTC. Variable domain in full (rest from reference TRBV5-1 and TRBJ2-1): KAGVTQTPRYLIKTRGQQVTLSCSPISGHRSVSWYQQTPGQGLQFLFEYFSETQRNKGNFPGRFSGRQFSNSRSEMNVSTLELGDSALYLCASSMHQHEQFFGPGTRLTVL.

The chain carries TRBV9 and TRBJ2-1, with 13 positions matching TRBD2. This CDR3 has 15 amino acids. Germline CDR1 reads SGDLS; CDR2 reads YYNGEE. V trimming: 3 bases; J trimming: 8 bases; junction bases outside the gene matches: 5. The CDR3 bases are TGTGCCAGCAGCGCCGGGACTAGCGGGGCCCATGAGCAGTTCTTC. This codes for CASSAGTSGAHEQFF. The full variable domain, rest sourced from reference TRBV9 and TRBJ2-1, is DSGVTQTPKHLITATGQRVTLRCSPRSGDLSVYWYQQSLDQGLQFLIQYYNGEERAKGNILERFSAQQFPDLHSELNLSSLELGDSALYFCASSAGTSGAHEQFFGPGTRLTVL.

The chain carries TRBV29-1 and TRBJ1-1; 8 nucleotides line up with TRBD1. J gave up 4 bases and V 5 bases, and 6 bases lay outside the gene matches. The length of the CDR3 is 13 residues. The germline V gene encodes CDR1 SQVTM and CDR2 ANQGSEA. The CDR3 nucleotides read TGCAGCGTTTATACAGGGGGGTTCACTGAAGCTTTCTTT. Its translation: CSVYTGGFTEAFF. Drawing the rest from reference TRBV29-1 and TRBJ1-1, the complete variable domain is SAVISQKPSRDICQRGTSLTIQCQVDSQVTMMFWYRQQPGQSLTLIATANQGSEATYESGFVIDKFPISRPNLTFSTLTVSNMSPEDSSIYLCSVYTGGFTEAFFGQGTRLTVV.

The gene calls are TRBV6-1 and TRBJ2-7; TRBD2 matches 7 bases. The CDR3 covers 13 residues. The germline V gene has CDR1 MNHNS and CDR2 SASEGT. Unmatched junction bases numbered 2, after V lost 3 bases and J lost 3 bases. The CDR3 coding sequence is TGTGCCAGCAGTGACCGGGGGGACTACGAGCAGTACTTC. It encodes CASSDRGDYEQYF.

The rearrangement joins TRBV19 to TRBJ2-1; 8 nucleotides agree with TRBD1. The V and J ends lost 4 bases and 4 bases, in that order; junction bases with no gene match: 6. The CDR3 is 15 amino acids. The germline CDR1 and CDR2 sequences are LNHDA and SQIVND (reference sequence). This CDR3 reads CASSTSGGVYNEQFF. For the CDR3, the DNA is TGTGCCAGTAGTACATCAGGGGGCGTATACAATGAGCAGTTCTTC.

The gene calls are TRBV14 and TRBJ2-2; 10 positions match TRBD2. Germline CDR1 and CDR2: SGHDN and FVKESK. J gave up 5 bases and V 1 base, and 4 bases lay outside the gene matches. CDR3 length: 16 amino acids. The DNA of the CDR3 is TGTGCCAGCAGCCAAGGTCTAGCGGGAGCGACCGGGGAGCTGTTTTTT. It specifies CASSQGLAGATGELFF.

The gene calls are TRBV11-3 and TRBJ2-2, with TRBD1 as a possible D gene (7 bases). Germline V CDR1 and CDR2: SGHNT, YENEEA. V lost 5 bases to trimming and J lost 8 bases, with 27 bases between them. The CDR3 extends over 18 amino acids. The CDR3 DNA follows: TGTGCCAGCAGCCGGAGCGAAAGACAGGGACTTGTGGCTGGGGAGCTGTTTTTT. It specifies CASSRSERQGLVAGELFF.

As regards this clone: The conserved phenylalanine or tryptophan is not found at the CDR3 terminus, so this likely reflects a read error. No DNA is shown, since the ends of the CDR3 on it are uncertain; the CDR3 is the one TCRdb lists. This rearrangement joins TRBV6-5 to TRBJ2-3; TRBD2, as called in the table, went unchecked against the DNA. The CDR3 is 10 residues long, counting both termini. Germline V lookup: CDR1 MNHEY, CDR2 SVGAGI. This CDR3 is CASSPGSGVG.

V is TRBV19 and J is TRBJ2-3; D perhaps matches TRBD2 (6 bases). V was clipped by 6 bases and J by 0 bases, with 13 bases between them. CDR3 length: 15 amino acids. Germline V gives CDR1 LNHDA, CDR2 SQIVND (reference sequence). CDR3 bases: TGTGCCAGTAGACGGGCCGGGGGAAGCACAGATACGCAGTATTTT. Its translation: CASRRAGGSTDTQYF.

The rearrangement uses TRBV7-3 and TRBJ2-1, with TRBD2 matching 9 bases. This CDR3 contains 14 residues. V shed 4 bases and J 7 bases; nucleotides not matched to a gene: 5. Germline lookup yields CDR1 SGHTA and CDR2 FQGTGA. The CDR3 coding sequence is TGTGCCAGCAGCTCCCTAGCGGGGTGGAATGAGCAGTTCTTC. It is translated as CASSSLAGWNEQFF.

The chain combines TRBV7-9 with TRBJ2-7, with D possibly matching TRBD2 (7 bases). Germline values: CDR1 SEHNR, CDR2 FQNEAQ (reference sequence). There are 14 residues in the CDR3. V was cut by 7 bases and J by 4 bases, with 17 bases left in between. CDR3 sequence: CASTYGGTNYEQYF. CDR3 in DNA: TGTGCCAGCACCTACGGGGGGACAAATTACGAGCAGTACTTC.

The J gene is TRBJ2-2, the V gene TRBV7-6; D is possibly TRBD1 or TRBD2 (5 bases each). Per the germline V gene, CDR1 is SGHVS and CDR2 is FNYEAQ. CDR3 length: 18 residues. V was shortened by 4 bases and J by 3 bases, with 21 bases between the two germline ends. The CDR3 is CASSSDPGPRTYTGELFF. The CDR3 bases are TGTGCCAGCAGCTCCGACCCGGGACCTCGAACCTACACCGGGGAGCTGTTTTTT.

The CDR3: CASSSLAGGSNEQFF. CDR3 coding DNA: TGTGCCAGCAGCTCACTAGCGGGAGGGAGCAATGAGCAGTTCTTC. This rearrangement joins TRBV7-6 to TRBJ2-1; 13 nucleotides match TRBD2. Germline CDR1 is SGHVS and CDR2 is FNYEAQ. V dropped 4 bases and J dropped 6; count of bases not matched to a gene: 3. The CDR3 totals 15 residues.

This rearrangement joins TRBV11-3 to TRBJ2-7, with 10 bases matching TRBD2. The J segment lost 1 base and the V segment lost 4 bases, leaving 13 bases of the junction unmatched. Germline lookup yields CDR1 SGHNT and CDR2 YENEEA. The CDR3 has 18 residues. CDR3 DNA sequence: TGTGCCAGCAGCTCAGATCCCGGACTAGCGGATTTGTCCTACGAGCAGTACTTC. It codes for CASSSDPGLADLSYEQYF.

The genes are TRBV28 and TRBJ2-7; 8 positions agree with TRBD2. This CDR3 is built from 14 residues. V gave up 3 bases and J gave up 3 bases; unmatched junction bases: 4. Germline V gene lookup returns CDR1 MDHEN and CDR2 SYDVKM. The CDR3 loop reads CASSFSGTNYEQYF. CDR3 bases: TGTGCCAGCAGTTTTAGCGGGACAAACTACGAGCAGTACTTC.

CDR3 nucleotide sequence: TGTGCCACCAGCAGAGATCGGGGCGGGAGCTCCATAAGTGAGCAGTTCTTC. It is translated as CATSRDRGGSSISEQFF. The rearrangement links TRBV15 to TRBJ2-1, with 7 bases aligning to TRBD2. V was clipped by 0 bases and J by 9 bases; unmatched bases: 14. CDR1 is LNHNV and CDR2 is YYDKDF in the germline V gene (reference sequence). The CDR3 is 17 amino acids.

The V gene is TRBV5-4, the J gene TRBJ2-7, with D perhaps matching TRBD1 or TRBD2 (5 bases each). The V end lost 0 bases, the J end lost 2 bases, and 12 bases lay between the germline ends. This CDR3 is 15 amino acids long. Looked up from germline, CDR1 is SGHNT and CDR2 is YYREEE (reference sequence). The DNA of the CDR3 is TGTGCCAGCAGCTTGGATGGGGGAAACCCCTACGAGCAGTACTTC. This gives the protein CASSLDGGNPYEQYF.

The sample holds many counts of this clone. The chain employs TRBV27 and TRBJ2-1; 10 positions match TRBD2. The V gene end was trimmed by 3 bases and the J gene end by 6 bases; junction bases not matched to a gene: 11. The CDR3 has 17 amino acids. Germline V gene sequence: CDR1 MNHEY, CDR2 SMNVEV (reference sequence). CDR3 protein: CASSLKAGGGLGNEQFF. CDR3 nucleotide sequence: TGTGCCAGCAGTTTGAAAGCGGGAGGGGGCTTAGGCAATGAGCAGTTCTTC.

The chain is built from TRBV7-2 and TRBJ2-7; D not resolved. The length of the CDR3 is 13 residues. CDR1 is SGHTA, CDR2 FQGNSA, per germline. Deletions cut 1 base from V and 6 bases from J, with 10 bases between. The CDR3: CASSLVSLREQYF. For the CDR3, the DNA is TGTGCCAGCAGCTTAGTTTCTCTCCGCGAGCAGTACTTC.

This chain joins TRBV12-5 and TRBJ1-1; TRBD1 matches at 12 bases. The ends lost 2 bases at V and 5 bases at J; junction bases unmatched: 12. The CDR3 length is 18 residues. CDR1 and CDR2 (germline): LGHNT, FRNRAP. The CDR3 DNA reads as TGTGCTAGTGGTTTGACCGGGACAGGGGGCCTTCGGGGGACTGAAGCTTTCTTT. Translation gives CASGLTGTGGLRGTEAFF.